One and the same sample provided the 22 T cell receptor beta chains below, sequenced in a study of human T cells and chemical hapten exposure. Sample time point: patch test 1, 2 weeks after DPC sensitization. This sample's treatment: therapeutic diphenylcyclopropenone sensitization with weekly scalp DPC. TCRdb ran MiXCR on the RACE reads and lists one entry per CDR3 protein. The table includes approximately 49,000 distinct CDR3 sequences, around 9.3% detected once. Source: whole blood, taken in connection with sensitization to the hapten diphenylcyclopropenone (DPC). The receptors come from a woman aged 45-59 years with alopecia areata. Some clones in this sample may be carry-over from other donors' samples.

This clonotype was detected many times. J is TRBJ2-3 and V is TRBV19; 8 nucleotides match TRBD2. V was pared by 9 bases and J by 0 bases, with 2 bases of the junction left unmatched. The length of the CDR3 is 13 residues. Germline-derived CDR1 and CDR2 are LNHDA and SQIVND (reference sequence). CDR3 bases: TGTGCCAGCAGACTAGCGAGCACAGATACGCAGTATTTT. This codes for CASRLASTDTQYF.

This chain uses TRBV6-6 with TRBJ2-3; TRBD1 aligns across 9 bases. Per the germline V gene, CDR1 is MNHNY and CDR2 is SVGAGI (reference sequence). The J segment lost 4 bases and the V segment lost 2 bases, leaving 4 bases of the junction unmatched. The CDR3 is 15 residues long. Here the CDR3 reads CASSYDRGRADTQYF. DNA for the CDR3: TGTGCCAGCAGTTACGACAGGGGGAGAGCAGATACGCAGTATTTT.

There are many counts of this clonotype. This chain connects TRBV18 to TRBJ1-2; 8 bases match TRBD1. Germline V CDR1 and CDR2: KGHSH, LQKENI. The CDR3 extends over 17 amino acids. V lost 6 bases, J lost 1 base, and 13 bases stayed unmatched. The CDR3 coding sequence is TGTGCCAGCTCCCCGGAACCTAGGACAGGGATTAACTATGGCTACACCTTC. Its protein is CASSPEPRTGINYGYTF.

This clonotype was counted many times. The chain couples TRBV7-8 to TRBJ2-1; 11 nucleotides line up with TRBD1. V dropped 5 bases and J dropped 9; count of bases not matched to a gene: 6. Germline V gene data show CDR1 as SGHVS and CDR2 as FQNEAQ. CDR3 size: 14 residues. CDR3 bases: TGTGCCAGCAGCCCGGGACAGGGGGGCGGTGAGCAGTTCTTC. Its protein is CASSPGQGGGEQFF.

The chain joins TRBV7-2 to TRBJ1-1, with D possibly matching TRBD1 (5 bases). The ends were cut back, 5 bases at V and 1 base at J, with 11 bases in the middle. This CDR3 is 14 amino acids long. Germline V gives CDR1 SGHTA, CDR2 FQGNSA. CDR3 sequence: CASSPGHWNTEAFF. The CDR3 region has the DNA TGTGCCAGCAGCCCCGGACACTGGAACACTGAAGCTTTCTTT.

The chain joins TRBV18 to TRBJ1-6, with D perhaps TRBD1 (5 bases). CDR1 and CDR2 (germline): KGHSH, LQKENI. The CDR3 contains 16 residues. The V and J ends lost 3 bases and 7 bases respectively, with 16 bases between them. Written as DNA, the CDR3 is TGTGCCAGCTCACCTAACCTGCCAGGGAAAAATTCACCCCTCCACTTT. Translated, it gives CASSPNLPGKNSPLHF.

This clonotype was found many times. The genes are TRBV29-1 and TRBJ1-2; D is undetermined. V gave up 4 bases and J gave up 6 bases, with 12 bases separating them. This CDR3 region has 12 residues. The V gene's germline CDR1 is SQVTM and CDR2 ANQGSEA. The CDR3: CSVVAGIDGYTF. In DNA, the CDR3 is TGCAGCGTTGTCGCAGGTATAGATGGCTACACCTTC. Full variable domain (rest looked up from reference TRBV29-1 and TRBJ1-2): SAVISQKPSRDICQRGTSLTIQCQVDSQVTMMFWYRQQPGQSLTLIATANQGSEATYESGFVIDKFPISRPNLTFSTLTVSNMSPEDSSIYLCSVVAGIDGYTFGSGTRLTVV.

This clonotype has only a few counts. The chain links TRBV29-1 to TRBJ1-2, with 10 bases that match TRBD1. Germline V gene lookup returns CDR1 SQVTM and CDR2 ANQGSEA. J was trimmed by 8 bases and V by 4 bases; bases with no gene match: 4. This CDR3 has 12 amino acids. The CDR3 region is CSVGQGAQGYTF. The CDR3 nucleotides read TGCAGCGTTGGACAGGGGGCGCAGGGCTACACCTTC.

This clonotype was seen many times. The chain uses TRBV2 and TRBJ1-3, with D possibly TRBD1 on 5 matching bases. The CDR3 sequence is 17 residues long. The V and J ends lost 6 bases and 0 bases respectively, with 18 bases between them. Germline V lookup: CDR1 SNHLY, CDR2 FYNNEI. CDR3 in DNA: TGTGCCAGCAGCTTGAGGACACAGATAACCTCTGGAAACACCATATATTTT. Protein sequence: CASSLRTQITSGNTIYF.

This clonotype occurred many times. V gene TRBV6-5 combines with J gene TRBJ1-1; D not resolved. Trimming cost V 2 bases and J 0 bases, with 4 bases left between them. The germline V gene encodes CDR1 MNHEY and CDR2 SVGAGI. The CDR3 length is 13 residues. CDR3 nucleotide sequence: TGTGCCAGCAGTTACCAGCTGAACACTGAAGCTTTCTTT. Protein product: CASSYQLNTEAFF.

This clonotype was detected only a few times. V gene TRBV5-5 combines with J gene TRBJ1-1, with D uncertain. In germline, CDR1 is SGHKS, CDR2 YYEKEE (reference sequence). The CDR3 is 15 amino acids. Trimming left V 0 bases short and J 0 bases short, with 9 bases between. This CDR3 reads CASSLDMEMNTEAFF. CDR3 coding DNA: TGTGCCAGCAGCTTGGATATGGAAATGAACACTGAAGCTTTCTTT.

At least ten counts were recorded for this clonotype. This chain uses TRBV6-5 with TRBJ2-1; D possibly corresponds to TRBD2 (6 bases). Trimming shortened V by 5 bases and J by 7 bases, and 18 bases separated the two germline ends. The CDR3 length is 15 residues. Germline V gene data show CDR1 as MNHEY and CDR2 as SVGAGI. Written as DNA, the CDR3 is TGTGCCAGCAGTCGTCGGGACTTGTACGAGAATGAGCAGTTCTTC. This sequence encodes CASSRRDLYENEQFF.

This clonotype showed up many times. This CDR3 is CASSDGTIRDEQYF. The CDR3 DNA reads as TGTGCCAGCAGCGACGGGACAATACGCGACGAGCAGTACTTC. This chain links TRBV7-9 with TRBJ2-7, with D tentatively TRBD1 (6 bases). This CDR3 spans 14 amino acids. Trimming took off 5 bases at V and 5 bases at J, with 16 bases between the two ends. CDR1 and CDR2 (germline): SEHNR, FQNEAQ (reference sequence). The full variable domain, with the rest looked up from reference TRBV7-9 and TRBJ2-7, is DTGVSQNPRHKITKRGQNVTFRCDPISEHNRLYWYRQTLGQGPEFLTYFQNEAQLEKSRLLSDRFSAERPKGSFSTLEIQRTEQGDSAMYLCASSDGTIRDEQYFGPGTRLTVT.

This clonotype was counted ten times or more. This rearrangement joins TRBV5-1 to TRBJ1-4; D is unresolved. The CDR3 loop spans 17 amino acids. Trimming stripped 4 bases from V and 0 bases from J, with 16 bases between. Germline CDR1 SGHRS, CDR2 YFSETQ. The CDR3 DNA follows: TGCGCCAGCAGCACAGCCGGACGGGATGCAACTAATGAAAAACTGTTTTTT. It translates to CASSTAGRDATNEKLFF. Supplemented by reference TRBV5-1 and TRBJ1-4, the full variable domain reads KAGVTQTPRYLIKTRGQQVTLSCSPISGHRSVSWYQQTPGQGLQFLFEYFSETQRNKGNFPGRFSGRQFSNSRSEMNVSTLELGDSALYLCASSTAGRDATNEKLFFGSGTQLSVL.

This clonotype occurred a few times. V is TRBV7-6 and J is TRBJ2-5; D unclear. The V and J ends lost 1 base and 2 bases respectively, with 8 bases between them. The CDR3 loop spans 14 amino acids. The germline CDR1 and CDR2 sequences are SGHVS and FNYEAQ. CDR3 sequence (DNA): TGTGCCAGCAGCTTAGGGACCACACAAGAGACCCAGTACTTC. Translated, it gives CASSLGTTQETQYF.

The chain recombines TRBV29-1 with TRBJ1-2; D is possibly TRBD1 (5 bases). The germline gives CDR1 SQVTM, CDR2 ANQGSEA. V lost 6 bases to trimming and J lost 9 bases, with 20 bases between them. The CDR3 extends over 13 amino acids. The CDR3 loop reads CSVRNVGGPRYTF. The CDR3 DNA follows: TGCAGCGTCCGAAATGTTGGGGGTCCACGCTACACCTTC. Complete variable domain (other parts from reference TRBV29-1 and TRBJ1-2): SAVISQKPSRDICQRGTSLTIQCQVDSQVTMMFWYRQQPGQSLTLIATANQGSEATYESGFVIDKFPISRPNLTFSTLTVSNMSPEDSSIYLCSVRNVGGPRYTFGSGTRLTVV.

This clonotype was recorded many times. V gene TRBV9 combines with J gene TRBJ1-1; D remains ambiguous. The CDR3 consists of 15 residues. The V end was cut by 0 bases, the J end by 0 bases, with 9 bases between. Germline CDR1 SGDLS, CDR2 YYNGEE. Here the CDR3 reads CASSVDYGMNTEAFF. In nucleotides, the CDR3 is TGTGCCAGCAGCGTAGATTACGGAATGAACACTGAAGCTTTCTTT.

The chain uses TRBV7-9 and TRBJ2-1, with 11 bases identical to TRBD2. After removal of 3 bases from V and 3 bases from J, the junction contained 1 base not matched to a gene. This CDR3 contains 15 residues. Germline CDR1 and CDR2: SEHNR and FQNEAQ (reference sequence). The CDR3: CASSFSGRVYNEQFF. CDR3 sequence (DNA): TGTGCCAGCAGCTTTAGCGGGAGGGTCTACAATGAGCAGTTCTTC.

This clonotype has ten or more counts. The chain has TRBV4-3 and TRBJ2-2; D is undetermined. Per the germline V gene, CDR1 is LGHNA and CDR2 is YSLEER. Trimming stripped 4 bases from V and 1 base from J, with 7 bases between. The CDR3 has 14 residues. CDR3 sequence: CASSPRMNTGELFF. The DNA for the CDR3 is TGCGCCAGCAGCCCGCGTATGAACACCGGGGAGCTGTTTTTT.

This clonotype has only a few counts. The rearrangement links TRBV28 to TRBJ2-7; no firm D call. V lost 2 bases, J lost 2 bases, and 10 bases lay in between. In germline, CDR1 is MDHEN, CDR2 SYDVKM. The CDR3 length is 14 residues. The CDR3 DNA reads TGTGCCAGCAGTTTAAACGAGGCCCCCTACGAGCAGTACTTC. This gives the protein CASSLNEAPYEQYF.

The table lists this clonotype with many counts. This chain uses TRBV11-2 with TRBJ2-7, with D perhaps assigned TRBD1 or TRBD2 (6 bases each). The CDR3 is 14 residues long. V dropped 5 bases and J dropped 3 bases, with 14 bases sitting between them. The V gene's germline CDR1 is SGHAT and CDR2 FQNNGV. CDR3 nucleotide sequence: TGTGCCAGCAGCACCAGGGGACTGAACTACGAGCAGTACTTC. It encodes CASSTRGLNYEQYF.

This sequence joins TRBV29-1 and TRBJ1-1; D is unclear. The CDR3 covers 10 residues. Between the trimmed V and J ends, which lost 3 bases and 6 bases, there was a span of 5 bases. The germline V gene encodes CDR1 SQVTM and CDR2 ANQGSEA. CDR3 residues: CSVDLSEAFF. The CDR3 nucleotides read TGCAGCGTTGATTTGTCTGAAGCTTTCTTT.